Shown below are 31 T cell receptor beta chains from a single sample sequenced in a study of high-grade serous ovarian cancer treatment subgroups. Only in-frame clones appear in the TCRdb table, and some are missing; sequencing was by immunoSEQ multiplex PCR. The repertoire consists of 15,000 or so clones, with 86% occurring once and the leading ten covering 5% to 8%. Tumor tissue was taken before any definitive surgery or chemotherapy was given. Sequencing used tumor tissue. Every receptor here comes from a human donor with high-grade serous ovarian cancer.

This clone was seen more than once but under ten times. This rearrangement joins TRBV7-9 to TRBJ1-5, with TRBD1 matching 7 bases. The germline V gene has CDR1 SEHNR and CDR2 FQNEAQ (reference sequence). The junction had 0 bases not matched to a gene; V was cut back by 1 base and J by 0 bases. The CDR3 spans 15 residues. CDR3: CASSLGDSSNQPQHF. For the CDR3, the DNA is TGTGCCAGCAGCTTAGGGGACAGTAGCAATCAGCCCCAGCATTTT.

The rearrangement links TRBV11-3 to TRBJ2-2; the D gene is possibly TRBD2 (5 bases). The CDR3 spans 16 residues. V was clipped by 5 bases and J by 3 bases, with 16 bases between them. Germline CDR1 and CDR2: SGHNT and YENEEA. CDR3 protein: CASSPTSTTHTGELFF. The CDR3 DNA reads TGTGCCAGCAGCCCTACCTCGACTACCCACACCGGGGAGCTGTTTTTT.

This chain connects TRBV29-1 to TRBJ2-1; possibly TRBD1 or TRBD2 for D (7 bases each). Deletions cut 0 bases from V and 3 bases from J, with 18 bases between. The CDR3 loop spans 17 amino acids. Germline V lookup: CDR1 SQVTM, CDR2 ANQGSEA. The CDR3 nucleotides read TGCAGCGTTGAAGATGAGGACAGGAGCGGGGTCTACAATGAGCAGTTCTTC. This encodes CSVEDEDRSGVYNEQFF.

The CDR3 DNA is TGTGCCAGTAGTATAGGTACTAGCGCAACTACGCAGTATTTT. It encodes CASSIGTSATTQYF. The V call is TRBV19, the J call TRBJ2-3, with 7 bases fitting TRBD2. Germline values: CDR1 LNHDA, CDR2 SQIVND (reference sequence). This CDR3 region has 14 residues. V gave up 1 base and J gave up 8 bases; unmatched junction bases: 6.

This clone has just a few counts. V usage is TRBV19 and J usage is TRBJ1-1; 7 bases map to TRBD1. The CDR3 has 15 residues. CDR1 and CDR2 (germline): LNHDA, SQIVND (reference sequence). V was clipped by 3 bases and J by 2 bases; unmatched bases: 6. CDR3 amino acids: CASSIRRQGNTEAFF. The CDR3 nucleotides are TGTGCCAGTAGTATTCGGCGACAGGGAAACACTGAAGCTTTCTTT.

The rearrangement joins TRBV6-1 to TRBJ1-1; D is uncertain. This CDR3 has 13 amino acids. Trimming removed 5 bases at V and 1 base at J, with 8 bases between. Germline V gene data show CDR1 as MNHNS and CDR2 as SASEGT. CDR3 amino acids: CASSLTENTEAFF. DNA of the CDR3: TGTGCCAGCAGTTTGACGGAGAACACTGAAGCTTTCTTT.

The rearrangement joins TRBV14 to TRBJ2-7, with 8 bases matching TRBD1. Germline assignment: CDR1 SGHDN and CDR2 FVKESK. CDR3 length: 14 residues. After removal of 5 bases from V and 4 bases from J, the junction contained 7 bases not matched to a gene. The CDR3 reads CASSARQGRYEQYF. CDR3 in DNA: TGTGCCAGCAGCGCAAGACAGGGGAGATACGAGCAGTACTTC.

V gene TRBV9 combines with J gene TRBJ1-2, with a weak D call TRBD1 (5 bases). From germline, CDR1 is SGDLS and CDR2 YYNGEE. This CDR3 contains 14 residues. V lost 0 bases, J lost 4 bases, and 10 bases lay in between. CDR3 loop: CASSVVRGIYGYTF. CDR3 nucleotides: TGTGCCAGCAGCGTAGTAAGGGGAATCTATGGCTACACCTTC.

The chain couples TRBV27 to TRBJ1-6; 8 nucleotides line up with TRBD1. Germline V gives CDR1 MNHEY, CDR2 SMNVEV (reference sequence). Trimming cost V 3 bases and J 6 bases; bases outside gene matches: 1. The CDR3 covers 14 residues. In DNA, the CDR3 is TGTGCCAGCAGTTTCGGGACAGGTAATTCACCCCTCCACTTT. Translated, it gives CASSFGTGNSPLHF.

The V call is TRBV7-2, the J call TRBJ2-7, with a tentative D call TRBD1 (7 bases). V gave up 6 bases and J gave up 13 bases, with 28 bases separating them. The CDR3 is 15 residues long. From germline, CDR1 is SGHTA and CDR2 FQGNSA. The CDR3: CASSTQEGAPGGHYF. The CDR3 nucleotides are TGTGCCAGCAGTACCCAGGAGGGGGCGCCGGGTGGCCATTACTTC.

The chain links TRBV4-1 to TRBJ1-5, with unresolved D. The V end lost 3 bases, the J end lost 7 bases, and 10 bases lay between the germline ends. The CDR3 is made up of 13 amino acids. In germline, CDR1 is MGHRA, CDR2 YSYEKL. CDR3 sequence (DNA): TGCGCCAGCAGCCAGGGGAAAGAACAGCCCCAGCATTTT. Protein: CASSQGKEQPQHF.

Comment on this clone: The junction shows a germline mismatch at one end, possibly a read error. This chain links TRBV9 with TRBJ2-2, with D unclear. CDR1 is SGDLS, CDR2 YYNGEE, per germline. The CDR3 is made up of 14 amino acids. CDR3 nucleotide sequence: TGTGCCGGCAGCGTAGAACGGAACACCGGGGAGCTGTTTTTT. It encodes CAGSVERNTGELFF.

The V and J genes are TRBV10-3 and TRBJ1-2, with 7 bases identical to TRBD1. CDR3 size: 13 residues. Per the germline V gene, CDR1 is ENHRY and CDR2 is SYGVKD. V shed 5 bases and J 3 bases; nucleotides not matched to a gene: 3. The CDR3 protein is CAISPTGDYGYTF. Written as DNA, the CDR3 is TGTGCCATCAGTCCTACAGGGGACTATGGCTACACCTTC.

The chain's CDR3 is CASSWSGQTGGSYEQYF. The DNA of the CDR3 is TGTGCCAGCAGTTGGTCCGGTCAGACAGGGGGTTCCTACGAGCAGTACTTC. The chain uses TRBV28 and TRBJ2-7; 9 bases agree with TRBD1. Looked up from germline, CDR1 is MDHEN and CDR2 is SYDVKM. This CDR3 has 17 amino acids. V shed 4 bases, J shed 1 base, and the junction held 11 bases outside the gene matches.

This chain uses TRBV27 with TRBJ2-3; D is ambiguous. CDR3 length: 15 amino acids. V dropped 3 bases and J dropped 3 bases, with 13 bases sitting between them. CDR1 is MNHEY and CDR2 is SMNVEV in the germline V gene (reference sequence). Here the CDR3 reads CASSFSGGGTDTQYF. The CDR3 nucleotides read TGTGCCAGCAGTTTTTCCGGTGGTGGGACAGATACGCAGTATTTT.

The chain has TRBV14 and TRBJ2-2; D gene unclear. CDR1 SGHDN and CDR2 FVKESK come from the germline V gene. Trimming removed 1 base from V and 5 bases from J, with 5 bases in between. This CDR3 has 13 amino acids. The CDR3, as DNA: TGTGCCAGCAGCCAAGGAGGAACCGGGGAGCTGTTTTTT. It encodes CASSQGGTGELFF.

This clone came up a few times. This chain connects TRBV9 to TRBJ1-1; D perhaps matches TRBD1 (6 bases). The CDR3 runs to 14 residues. CDR1 is SGDLS and CDR2 is YYNGEE in the germline V gene. Trimming left V 3 bases short and J 1 base short, with 10 bases between. The DNA of the CDR3 is TGTGCCAGCAGCGCCCAGGGGTCGAACACTGAAGCTTTCTTT. This gives the protein CASSAQGSNTEAFF.

The chain recombines TRBV20-1 with TRBJ2-7, with D perhaps TRBD2 (5 bases). The V and J ends lost 2 bases and 6 bases respectively, with 8 bases between them. Germline CDR1 reads DFQATT; CDR2 reads SNEGSKA (reference sequence). The CDR3 length is 11 residues. CDR3 in DNA: TGCAGTGCTAGACACGGGGTCGAGCAGTACTTC. Amino acid sequence: CSARHGVEQYF.

In this sample, this clone turned up once. The rearrangement links TRBV19 to TRBJ2-1; TRBD2 is a possible D gene (7 bases). The V end lost 2 bases, the J end lost 7 bases, and 15 bases lay between the germline ends. CDR3 size: 15 residues. Germline V gene data show CDR1 as LNHDA and CDR2 as SQIVND (reference sequence). This CDR3 is CASSISGGGQNEQFF. CDR3 nucleotide sequence: TGTGCCAGTAGTATATCTGGCGGGGGCCAGAATGAGCAGTTCTTC.

The J gene is TRBJ1-1, the V gene TRBV6-6, with 8 bases aligning to TRBD1. Per the germline V gene, CDR1 is MNHNY and CDR2 is SVGAGI (reference sequence). V lost 2 bases and J lost 7; bases outside the gene matches: 9. The CDR3 is 15 amino acids. The CDR3 sequence is CASSYPTGGVLEAFF. CDR3 nucleotide sequence: TGTGCCAGCAGTTACCCAACAGGGGGTGTTCTTGAAGCTTTCTTT.

This clone was seen only a few times. The chain links TRBV5-4 to TRBJ2-3; TRBD2 might be the D (6 bases). V was trimmed by 1 base and J by 5 bases, leaving 11 bases between them. Germline CDR1 and CDR2: SGHNT and YYREEE (reference sequence). The CDR3 extends over 14 amino acids. CDR3 in DNA: TGTGCCAGCAGCTTGCCTAGCGAGGGAGATACGCAGTATTTT. It is translated as CASSLPSEGDTQYF.

The count of this clone is one. This chain links TRBV4-1 with TRBJ2-5; the match to TRBD2 covers 10 bases. The DNA end is a closer match to TRBJ2-7, so the J assignment may be wrong. Germline CDR1 is MGHRA and CDR2 is YSYEKL. CDR3 length equals 13 residues. CDR3 sequence reads: CASSWTSGYEQYF. DNA for the CDR3: TGCGCCAGCAGCTGGACTAGCGGCTACGAGCAGTACTTC.

CDR3 amino acids: CASTGQGADTQYF. The CDR3 coding sequence is TGTGCCAGTACGGGACAAGGGGCAGATACGCAGTATTTT. The V and J genes are TRBV19 and TRBJ2-3, with D possibly TRBD1 on 6 matching bases. V lost 7 bases, J lost 4 bases, and 12 bases lay in between. The germline V gene encodes CDR1 LNHDA and CDR2 SQIVND (reference sequence). CDR3 length equals 13 residues.

This chain uses TRBV28 with TRBJ1-5; weak D call: TRBD1 (6 bases). The CDR3 loop spans 15 amino acids. V lost 6 bases and J lost 6, with 18 bases in between. In germline, CDR1 is MDHEN, CDR2 SYDVKM. The CDR3 reads CASSSNQGKIQPQHF. CDR3 DNA: TGTGCCAGCAGCTCCAATCAGGGGAAGATTCAGCCCCAGCATTTT.

This clone appeared a few times. The same CDR3 arises from other DNA sequences in this sample as well. J is TRBJ1-2 and V is TRBV10-3; weak D call: TRBD1 (6 bases). From germline, CDR1 is ENHRY and CDR2 SYGVKD. The CDR3 runs 17 residues. Trimming cost V 3 bases and J 4 bases, with 21 bases left between them. The CDR3: CAISDSTGGGRRYGYTF. The CDR3 nucleotides are TGTGCCATCAGTGACAGTACTGGGGGGGGCAGGCGCTATGGCTACACCTTC.

The chain is built from TRBV2 and TRBJ1-1, with a weak D call TRBD1 (5 bases). Trimming shortened V by 7 bases and J by 0 bases, and 9 bases separated the two germline ends. CDR3 length equals 13 residues. CDR1 is SNHLY, CDR2 FYNNEI, per germline. The chain's CDR3 is CASILGLNTEAFF. The CDR3, as DNA: TGTGCCAGCATTCTGGGACTGAACACTGAAGCTTTCTTT.

There are a few counts of this clone. The rearrangement links TRBV6-5 to TRBJ1-1, with a weak D call TRBD1 (6 bases). The germline V gene has CDR1 MNHEY and CDR2 SVGAGI. V was shortened by 10 bases and J by 2 bases, with 14 bases between the two germline ends. CDR3 length: 13 residues. For the CDR3, the DNA is TGTGCCACCACAGGGTGGGGTAACACTGAAGCTTTCTTT. It is translated as CATTGWGNTEAFF.

The chain couples TRBV6-1 to TRBJ2-2; D gene ambiguous. CDR1 and CDR2 from the germline V gene are MNHNS and SASEGT. V was trimmed by 3 bases and J by 0 bases, leaving 2 bases between them. This CDR3 contains 13 residues. The CDR3 reads CASSDPNTGELFF. Here the CDR3 DNA reads TGTGCCAGCAGTGACCCGAACACCGGGGAGCTGTTTTTT.

This chain links TRBV6-4 with TRBJ1-2; D ambiguous. The CDR3 length is 13 residues. CDR1 and CDR2 from the germline V gene are MRHNA and SNTAGT. V was shortened by 0 bases and J by 12 bases, with 14 bases between the two germline ends. The CDR3 DNA sequence: TGTGCCAGCAGTGACTCCAGCTCCGGGCTCCACACCTTC. This codes for CASSDSSSGLHTF.

The V call is TRBV18, the J call TRBJ2-5; D is unresolved. The germline gives CDR1 KGHSH, CDR2 LQKENI. The CDR3 runs 13 residues. V gave up 3 bases and J gave up 5 bases, with 10 bases separating them. The CDR3 spells CASSPERVETQYF. The CDR3 DNA sequence: TGTGCCAGCTCACCGGAACGTGTGGAGACCCAGTACTTC.

This rearrangement joins TRBV5-1 to TRBJ1-1; no clear D. The germline CDR1 and CDR2 sequences are SGHRS and YFSETQ. V gave up 0 bases and J gave up 5 bases, with 5 bases separating them. This CDR3 has 12 residues. The CDR3 nucleotides read TGCGCCAGCAGCTTGGATGATACTGAAGCTTTCTTT. It is translated as CASSLDDTEAFF.